One sample yielded the 14 T cell receptor beta chains listed below, sequenced in a study of blood T cell repertoires in COVID-19 (dated by TCRdb to between 2020 and 2021). The method behind the library was the immunoSEQ multiplex PCR assay. TCRdb took over this immuneACCESS table, retaining in-frame rearrangements with V and J assigned. Such tables are incomplete; in checked studies, under half of the missing clones stem from an unresolved V gene, and the remainder is unexplained. The sample has about 120,000 clones on record, over 75% of them singletons. The top ten clones comprise 6.6% of the sample. The sequenced material came from peripheral blood. These receptors came from a man older than 75 with active or convalescent COVID-19.

The J gene is TRBJ2-7, the V gene TRBV11-3, with TRBD2 matching 11 bases. The V gene's germline CDR1 is SGHNT and CDR2 YENEEA. The CDR3 runs to 16 residues. J was trimmed by 8 bases and V by 1 base; bases with no gene match: 10. The chain's CDR3 is CASSLAGTSGSTKQYF. In nucleotides, the CDR3 is TGTGCCAGCAGCTTAGCCGGGACTAGCGGATCTACGAAGCAGTACTTC.

This rearrangement joins TRBV5-1 to TRBJ1-3, with TRBD1 as a possible D gene (5 bases). Deletions cut 4 bases from V and 0 bases from J, with 11 bases between. CDR1 SGHRS and CDR2 YFSETQ come from the germline V gene. The CDR3 runs 15 residues. The CDR3 region is CASSRDLSSGNTIYF. In nucleotides, the CDR3 is TGCGCCAGCAGCCGGGACTTGAGCTCTGGAAACACCATATATTTT. The whole variable domain, filled in from reference TRBV5-1 and TRBJ1-3, reads KAGVTQTPRYLIKTRGQQVTLSCSPISGHRSVSWYQQTPGQGLQFLFEYFSETQRNKGNFPGRFSGRQFSNSRSEMNVSTLELGDSALYLCASSRDLSSGNTIYFGEGSWLTVV.

The CDR3 protein is CAWSRYTGVEQFF. The DNA for the CDR3 is TGTGCCTGGAGTCGGTATACAGGGGTTGAGCAGTTCTTC. This chain uses TRBV30 with TRBJ2-1; TRBD1 agrees at 7 bases. Germline V gene sequence: CDR1 GTSNPN, CDR2 SVGIG (reference sequence). This CDR3 region has 13 residues. Germline trimming cut 2 bases from V and 9 bases from J; bases unmatched to any gene: 7.

V gene TRBV20-1 combines with J gene TRBJ2-7; D not certain. V shed 3 bases and J shed 9 bases, with 12 bases lying between them. The CDR3 sequence is 11 residues long. Germline lookup yields CDR1 DFQATT and CDR2 SNEGSKA (reference sequence). CDR3 residues: CSASGPVWQYF. The CDR3 DNA is TGCAGTGCTAGCGGTCCTGTTTGGCAGTACTTC.

The V call is TRBV27, the J call TRBJ2-7; possible D gene TRBD1, 6 bases. V was shortened by 6 bases and J by 6 bases, with 21 bases between the two germline ends. Looked up from germline, CDR1 is MNHEY and CDR2 is SMNVEV (reference sequence). The CDR3 totals 15 residues. The chain's CDR3 is CASSRIRGSQIEQYF. CDR3 bases: TGTGCCAGCAGCCGCATTAGGGGGTCACAGATCGAGCAGTACTTC.

V usage is TRBV10-3 and J usage is TRBJ1-2, with D possibly being TRBD1 (6 bases). The CDR3 sequence is 13 residues long. Trimming took off 3 bases at V and 7 bases at J, with 12 bases between the two ends. CDR1 is ENHRY and CDR2 is SYGVKD in the germline V gene. CDR3 residues: CAISEGGRGGYTF. CDR3 nucleotides: TGTGCCATCAGTGAAGGGGGGAGGGGTGGCTACACCTTC.

The rearrangement uses TRBV19 and TRBJ2-2; 14 bases agree with TRBD2. The junction had 10 bases not matched to a gene; V was cut back by 5 bases and J by 5 bases. This CDR3 has 18 amino acids. Germline CDR1 is LNHDA and CDR2 is SQIVND (reference sequence). The CDR3 DNA reads TGTGCCAGTAGTTCGACTAGCGGGAGGGCCTATGGGACCGGGGAGCTGTTTTTT. Translation: CASSSTSGRAYGTGELFF.

This sequence joins TRBV9 and TRBJ2-7, with TRBD2 identical over 8 bases. The CDR3 consists of 16 residues. V was pared by 0 bases and J by 0 bases, with 5 bases of the junction left unmatched. CDR1 SGDLS and CDR2 YYNGEE come from the germline V gene. The CDR3 region has the DNA TGTGCCAGCAGCGTAGGCTTAGCGGGACGCTCCTACGAGCAGTACTTC. Its protein product is CASSVGLAGRSYEQYF. Supplemented by reference TRBV9 and TRBJ2-7, the full variable domain reads DSGVTQTPKHLITATGQRVTLRCSPRSGDLSVYWYQQSLDQGLQFLIQYYNGEERAKGNILERFSAQQFPDLHSELNLSSLELGDSALYFCASSVGLAGRSYEQYFGPGTRLTVT.

The count of this clone is one. This sequence joins TRBV6-5 and TRBJ2-1, with TRBD1 identical over 9 bases. The CDR3 has 16 amino acids. The V gene end was trimmed by 2 bases and the J gene end by 9 bases; junction bases not matched to a gene: 11. Per germline, CDR1 MNHEY and CDR2 SVGAGI. CDR3 loop: CASSYEGPGTGSEQFF. CDR3 nucleotides: TGTGCCAGCAGTTACGAAGGTCCCGGGACAGGGAGTGAGCAGTTCTTC.

This sequence joins TRBV7-8 and TRBJ1-2, with TRBD1 matching over 7 bases. The germline V gene has CDR1 SGHVS and CDR2 FQNEAQ. This CDR3 comprises 15 residues. Germline trimming cut 5 bases from V and 1 base from J; bases unmatched to any gene: 7. CDR3 coding DNA: TGTGCCAGCAGCCCCCAAACAGGGGTTAACTATGGCTACACCTTC. The encoded protein is CASSPQTGVNYGYTF.

The V and J genes are TRBV5-1 and TRBJ2-3; possibly TRBD2 for D (6 bases). Trimming left V 4 bases short and J 5 bases short, with 14 bases between. The length of the CDR3 is 14 residues. Germline-derived CDR1 and CDR2 are SGHRS and YFSETQ. The CDR3, as DNA: TGCGCCAGCAGCACGGGACGGAGGGGAGATACGCAGTATTTT. It encodes CASSTGRRGDTQYF.

The chain has TRBV19 and TRBJ2-2; D remains unclear. From germline, CDR1 is LNHDA and CDR2 SQIVND (reference sequence). Deletions cut 3 bases from V and 6 bases from J, with 11 bases between. The CDR3 runs 14 residues. The CDR3 spells CASSIGVTAGELFF. CDR3 in DNA: TGTGCCAGTAGTATCGGTGTTACGGCCGGGGAGCTGTTTTTT.

The CDR3 protein is CASSSDALAGGSEQFF. CDR3 nucleotide sequence: TGCGCCAGCAGCTCAGATGCACTAGCGGGAGGCAGTGAGCAGTTCTTC. This sequence joins TRBV5-1 and TRBJ2-1, with TRBD2 matching 12 bases. The CDR3 spans 16 residues. Germline CDR1 SGHRS, CDR2 YFSETQ. V shed 3 bases, J shed 9 bases, and the junction held 10 bases outside the gene matches.

The chain links TRBV7-3 to TRBJ2-7; D unclear. Looked up from germline, CDR1 is SGHTA and CDR2 is FQGTGA. The CDR3 totals 15 residues. Trimming cost V 5 bases and J 3 bases, with 17 bases left between them. The CDR3 nucleotides read TGTGCCAGCAGCCTGAATTCAGGTCCCATCTACGAGCAGTACTTC. Its translation: CASSLNSGPIYEQYF.